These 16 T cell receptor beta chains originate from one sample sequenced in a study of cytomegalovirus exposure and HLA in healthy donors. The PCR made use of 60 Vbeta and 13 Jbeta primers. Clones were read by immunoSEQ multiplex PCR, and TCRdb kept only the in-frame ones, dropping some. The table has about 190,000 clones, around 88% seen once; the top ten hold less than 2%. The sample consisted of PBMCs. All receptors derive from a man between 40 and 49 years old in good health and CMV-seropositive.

CDR3 coding DNA: TGCGCCAGCAGCTTGGCACCGAGTCGAAACTACAATGAGCAGTTCTTC. Encoded protein: CASSLAPSRNYNEQFF. The chain employs TRBV5-1 and TRBJ2-1; D is unresolved. The germline V gene has CDR1 SGHRS and CDR2 YFSETQ. Trimming stripped 0 bases from V and 3 bases from J, with 13 bases between. CDR3 length: 16 amino acids. The complete variable domain, with remaining parts taken from reference TRBV5-1 and TRBJ2-1, reads KAGVTQTPRYLIKTRGQQVTLSCSPISGHRSVSWYQQTPGQGLQFLFEYFSETQRNKGNFPGRFSGRQFSNSRSEMNVSTLELGDSALYLCASSLAPSRNYNEQFFGPGTRLTVL.

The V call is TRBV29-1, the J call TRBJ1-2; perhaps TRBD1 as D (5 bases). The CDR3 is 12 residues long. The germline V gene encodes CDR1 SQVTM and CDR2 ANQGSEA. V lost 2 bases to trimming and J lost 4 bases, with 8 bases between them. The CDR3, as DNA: TGCAGCGTTGAAAAGGGGCTCTATGGCTACACCTTC. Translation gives CSVEKGLYGYTF.

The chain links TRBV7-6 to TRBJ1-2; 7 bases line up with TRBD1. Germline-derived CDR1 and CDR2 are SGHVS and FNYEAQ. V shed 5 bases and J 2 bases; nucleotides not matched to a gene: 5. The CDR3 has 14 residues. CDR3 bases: TGTGCCAGCAGCCCTACGGACAGGAACTATGGCTACACCTTC. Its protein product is CASSPTDRNYGYTF.

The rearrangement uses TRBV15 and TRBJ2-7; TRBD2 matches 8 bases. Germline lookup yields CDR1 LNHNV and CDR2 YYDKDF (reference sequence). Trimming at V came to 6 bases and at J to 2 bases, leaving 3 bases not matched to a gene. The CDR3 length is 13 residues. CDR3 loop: CATRLAGTYEQYF. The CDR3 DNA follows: TGTGCCACCAGGTTAGCGGGGACCTACGAGCAGTACTTC. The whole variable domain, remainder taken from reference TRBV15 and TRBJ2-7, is DAMVIQNPRYQVTQFGKPVTLSCSQTLNHNVMYWYQQKSSQAPKLLFHYYDKDFNNEADTPDNFQSRRPNTSFCFLDIRSPGLGDTAMYLCATRLAGTYEQYFGPGTRLTVT.

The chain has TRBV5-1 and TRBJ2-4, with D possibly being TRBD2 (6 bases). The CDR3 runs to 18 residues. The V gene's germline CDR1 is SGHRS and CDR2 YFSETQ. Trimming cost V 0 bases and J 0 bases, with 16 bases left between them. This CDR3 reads CASSLGWGLPPAKNIQYF. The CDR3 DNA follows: TGCGCCAGCAGCTTGGGATGGGGACTCCCTCCAGCCAAAAACATTCAGTACTTC.

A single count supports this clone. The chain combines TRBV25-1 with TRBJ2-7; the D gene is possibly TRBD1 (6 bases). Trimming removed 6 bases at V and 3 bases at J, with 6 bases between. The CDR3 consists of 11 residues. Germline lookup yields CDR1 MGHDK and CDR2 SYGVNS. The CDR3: CASRQGYEQYF. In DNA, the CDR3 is TGTGCCAGCAGACAGGGCTACGAGCAGTACTTC.

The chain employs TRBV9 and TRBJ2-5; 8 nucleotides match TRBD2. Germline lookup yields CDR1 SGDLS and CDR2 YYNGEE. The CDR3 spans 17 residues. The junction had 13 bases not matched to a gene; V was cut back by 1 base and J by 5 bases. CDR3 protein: CASSVRGSGTIGETQYF. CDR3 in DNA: TGTGCCAGCAGCGTAAGAGGTAGCGGGACAATTGGGGAGACCCAGTACTTC. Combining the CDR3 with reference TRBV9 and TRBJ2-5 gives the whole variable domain DSGVTQTPKHLITATGQRVTLRCSPRSGDLSVYWYQQSLDQGLQFLIQYYNGEERAKGNILERFSAQQFPDLHSELNLSSLELGDSALYFCASSVRGSGTIGETQYFGPGTRLLVL.

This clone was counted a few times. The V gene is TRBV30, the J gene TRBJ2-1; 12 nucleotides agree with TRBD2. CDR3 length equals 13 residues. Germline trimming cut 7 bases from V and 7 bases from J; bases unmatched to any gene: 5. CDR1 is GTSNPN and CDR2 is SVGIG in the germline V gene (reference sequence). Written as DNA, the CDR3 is TGTGCCTCGACTAGCGGGAGTAGTAATGAGCAGTTCTTC. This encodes CASTSGSSNEQFF. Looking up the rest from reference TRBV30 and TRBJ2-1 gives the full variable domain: SQTIHQWPATLVQPVGSPLSLECTVEGTSNPNLYWYRQAAGRGLQLLFYSVGIGQISSEVPQNLSASRPQDRQFILSSKKLLLSDSGFYLCASTSGSSNEQFFGPGTRLTVL.

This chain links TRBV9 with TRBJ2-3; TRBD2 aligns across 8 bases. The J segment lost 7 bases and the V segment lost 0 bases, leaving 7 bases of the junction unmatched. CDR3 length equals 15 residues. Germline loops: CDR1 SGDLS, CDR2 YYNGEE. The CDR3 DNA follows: TGTGCCAGCAGCGTAGACAGCGGGAGTGTAAATACGCAGTATTTT. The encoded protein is CASSVDSGSVNTQYF.

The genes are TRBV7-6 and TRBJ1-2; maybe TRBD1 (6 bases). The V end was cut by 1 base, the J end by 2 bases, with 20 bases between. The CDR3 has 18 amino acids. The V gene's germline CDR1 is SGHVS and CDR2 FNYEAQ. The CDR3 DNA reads TGTGCCAGCAGCTTAGACCCCCCCCACAGGGAACTGAACTATGGCTACACCTTC. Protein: CASSLDPPHRELNYGYTF. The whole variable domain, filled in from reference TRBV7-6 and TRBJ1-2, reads GAGVSQSPRYKVTKRGQDVALRCDPISGHVSLYWYRQALGQGPEFLTYFNYEAQQDKSGLPNDRFSAERPEGSISTLTIQRTEQRDSAMYRCASSLDPPHRELNYGYTFGSGTRLTVV.

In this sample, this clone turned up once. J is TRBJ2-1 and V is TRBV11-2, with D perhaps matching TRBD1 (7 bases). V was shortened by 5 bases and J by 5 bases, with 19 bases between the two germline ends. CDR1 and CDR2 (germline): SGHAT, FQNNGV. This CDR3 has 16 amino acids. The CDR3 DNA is TGTGCCAGCAGCCTTAGGGGGCTGGGCGGGGACAATGAGCAGTTCTTC. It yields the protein CASSLRGLGGDNEQFF.

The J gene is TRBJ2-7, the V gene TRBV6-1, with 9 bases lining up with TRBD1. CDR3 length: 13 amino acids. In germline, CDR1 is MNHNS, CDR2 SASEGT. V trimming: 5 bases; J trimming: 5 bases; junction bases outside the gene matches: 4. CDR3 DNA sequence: TGTGCCAGCAGTATTCGGACAGGGGACGAGCAGTACTTC. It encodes CASSIRTGDEQYF.

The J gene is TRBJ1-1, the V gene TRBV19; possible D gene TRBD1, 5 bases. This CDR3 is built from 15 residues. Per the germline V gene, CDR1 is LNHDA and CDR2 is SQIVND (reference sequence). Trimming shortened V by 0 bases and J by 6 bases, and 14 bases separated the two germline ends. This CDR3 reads CASSIDPGLWSEAFF. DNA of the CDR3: TGTGCCAGTAGTATAGATCCAGGGCTTTGGTCTGAAGCTTTCTTT.

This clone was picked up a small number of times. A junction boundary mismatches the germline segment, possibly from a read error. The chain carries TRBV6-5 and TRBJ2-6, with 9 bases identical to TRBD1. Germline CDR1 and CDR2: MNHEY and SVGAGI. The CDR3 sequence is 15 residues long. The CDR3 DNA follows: TGTGCCAGCACCGGGACAGGGACTGGGGCCAACGGCCTGACTTTC. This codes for CASTGTGTGANGLTF.

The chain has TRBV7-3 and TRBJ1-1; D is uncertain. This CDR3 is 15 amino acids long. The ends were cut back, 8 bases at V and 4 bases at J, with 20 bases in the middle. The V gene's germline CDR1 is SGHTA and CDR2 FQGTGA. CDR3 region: CASPDSKRSGTEAFF. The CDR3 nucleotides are TGTGCCAGCCCCGACTCCAAGAGGTCGGGCACTGAAGCTTTCTTT.

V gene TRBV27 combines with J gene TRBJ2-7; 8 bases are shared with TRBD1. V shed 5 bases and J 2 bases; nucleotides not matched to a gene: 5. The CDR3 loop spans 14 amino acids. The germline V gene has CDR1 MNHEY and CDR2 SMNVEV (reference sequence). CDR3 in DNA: TGTGCCAGCAGTACCGGGACAGGACCCTACGAGCAGTACTTC. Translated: CASSTGTGPYEQYF.